This T cell receptor (beta chain) stems from a study of shared clonotypes between healthy human individuals. Study-level findings and limits: Generally, estimated richness proved larger in naive subsets than it did in memory subsets.

Healthy HIV-negative adults with no recent acute infections or vaccinations were recruited as donors. Caucasian adults living in Nashville, Tennessee, provided all samples. Per the germline V gene, CDR1 is KGHSH and CDR2 is LQKENI. Trimming took 3 bases from V and 9 from J; bases not matched to a gene: 18. The CDR3 contains 18 residues. As regards this clone: Antigen: not known.

Sequenced by immunoSEQ multiplex PCR; TCRdb stores in-frame clones only, minus some. The table includes 2 million to 2.5 million clones, 90% to 95% detected once. The sequenced material came from naive CD4+ T cells sorted from blood. Noted subset: CD45RA+ positively selected. The J gene is TRBJ2-1, the V gene TRBV18, with 9 bases aligning to TRBD2. The source is a man aged 18-30 years in good health. CDR3 DNA sequence: TGTGCCAGCTCACCGGCGGGGGGGCCCATGTTAAGTACCCGTGAGCAGTTCTTC. Protein product: CASSPAGGPMLSTREQFF.